This T cell receptor beta chain was identified in a study of blood T cell repertoires in COVID-19. Overall study: The United States, Italy and Spain supplied acute and convalescent COVID-19 samples. The analysed material was cDNA or gDNA that came from T cells, B-cell-depleted T cells, or PBMCs.

Original analysis: Amplification of reference gene primers provided the estimated nucleated cell counts. Assay used: immunoSEQ multiplex PCR; TCRdb lists only in-frame clones, some missing. The D gene and trimming were derived from the DNA, and the V and J assignments and clone size from that table. The sample holds about 100,000 clones; about nine tenths are singletons and the top ten take approximately 5.4%. Germline CDR1 LNHDA, CDR2 SQIVND (reference sequence). Trimming cost V 6 bases and J 8 bases; bases outside gene matches: 9. CDR3 length: 15 residues. The rearrangement joins TRBV19 to TRBJ2-1; 11 nucleotides agree with TRBD1. Sequences were obtained from peripheral blood. The TCR originated in a woman aged 50 to 65 with COVID-19, enrolled during active disease. This CDR3 is CASRRTGGVVDEQFF. Here the CDR3 DNA reads TGTGCCAGTAGAAGGACAGGGGGCGTAGTCGATGAGCAGTTCTTC.